This TCR beta chain was recorded in a study of technical replicates of blood from a few donors. From germline, CDR1 is MNHEY and CDR2 SVGAGI. The CDR3 sequence is 15 residues long. The germline V and J ends were trimmed by 4 bases and 0 bases, with 12 bases remaining between them. Profiling relied on immunoSEQ multiplex PCR, and the TCRdb table lists in-frame clones only, not all of them. The table has 75,000 to 100,000 clones, 95% seen once; the top ten hold 0.25% to 0.3%. This rearrangement joins TRBV6-5 to TRBJ1-2; tentative D call: TRBD1 (6 bases). Sequencing was done on a sample of T cells isolated from PBMCs. The receptor was isolated from a human donor in good health. The CDR3 spells CASSWTVGANYGYTF. The CDR3 nucleotides read TGTGCCAGCAGTTGGACAGTCGGGGCTAACTATGGCTACACCTTC.